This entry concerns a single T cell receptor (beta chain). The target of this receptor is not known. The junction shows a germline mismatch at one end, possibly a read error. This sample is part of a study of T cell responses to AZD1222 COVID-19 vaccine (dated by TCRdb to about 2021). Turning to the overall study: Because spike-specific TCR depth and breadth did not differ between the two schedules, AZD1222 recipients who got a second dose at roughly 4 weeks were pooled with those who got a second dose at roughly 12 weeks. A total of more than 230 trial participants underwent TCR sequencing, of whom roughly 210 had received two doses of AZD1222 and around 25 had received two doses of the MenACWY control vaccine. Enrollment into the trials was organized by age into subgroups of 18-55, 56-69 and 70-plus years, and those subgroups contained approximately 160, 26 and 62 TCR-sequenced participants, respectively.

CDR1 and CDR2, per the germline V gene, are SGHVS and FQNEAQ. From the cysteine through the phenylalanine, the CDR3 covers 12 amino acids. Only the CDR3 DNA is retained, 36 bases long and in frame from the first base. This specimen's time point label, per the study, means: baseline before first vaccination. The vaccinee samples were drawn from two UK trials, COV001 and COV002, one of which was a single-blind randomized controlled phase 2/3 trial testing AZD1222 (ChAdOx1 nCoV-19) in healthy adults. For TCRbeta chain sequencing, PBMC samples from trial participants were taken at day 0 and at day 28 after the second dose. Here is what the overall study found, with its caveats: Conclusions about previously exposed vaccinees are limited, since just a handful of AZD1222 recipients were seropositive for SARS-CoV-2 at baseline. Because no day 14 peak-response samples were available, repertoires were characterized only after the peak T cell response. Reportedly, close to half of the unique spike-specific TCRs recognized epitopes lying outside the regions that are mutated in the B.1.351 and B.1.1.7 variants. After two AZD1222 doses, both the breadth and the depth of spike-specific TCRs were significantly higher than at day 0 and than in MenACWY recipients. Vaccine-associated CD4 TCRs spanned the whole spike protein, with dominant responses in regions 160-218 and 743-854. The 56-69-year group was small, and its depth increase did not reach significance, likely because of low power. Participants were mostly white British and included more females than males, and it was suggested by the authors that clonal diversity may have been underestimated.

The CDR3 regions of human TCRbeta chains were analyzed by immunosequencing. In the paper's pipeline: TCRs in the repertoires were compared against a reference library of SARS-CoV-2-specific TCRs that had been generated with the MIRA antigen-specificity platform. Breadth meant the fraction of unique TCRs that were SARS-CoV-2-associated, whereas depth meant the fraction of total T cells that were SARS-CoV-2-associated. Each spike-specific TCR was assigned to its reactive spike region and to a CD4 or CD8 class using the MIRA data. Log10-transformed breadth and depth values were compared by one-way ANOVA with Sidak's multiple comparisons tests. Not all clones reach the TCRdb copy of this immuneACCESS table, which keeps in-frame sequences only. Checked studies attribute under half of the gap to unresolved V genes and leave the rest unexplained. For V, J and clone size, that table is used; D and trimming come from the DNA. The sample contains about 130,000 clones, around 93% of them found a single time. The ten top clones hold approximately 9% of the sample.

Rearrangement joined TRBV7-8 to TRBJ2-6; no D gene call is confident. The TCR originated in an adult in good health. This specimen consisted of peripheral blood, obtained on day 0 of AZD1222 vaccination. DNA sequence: TGTGCCAGCAGCTTAGATATCCGAACCCTTGCTTTC. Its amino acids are CASSLDIRTLAF.